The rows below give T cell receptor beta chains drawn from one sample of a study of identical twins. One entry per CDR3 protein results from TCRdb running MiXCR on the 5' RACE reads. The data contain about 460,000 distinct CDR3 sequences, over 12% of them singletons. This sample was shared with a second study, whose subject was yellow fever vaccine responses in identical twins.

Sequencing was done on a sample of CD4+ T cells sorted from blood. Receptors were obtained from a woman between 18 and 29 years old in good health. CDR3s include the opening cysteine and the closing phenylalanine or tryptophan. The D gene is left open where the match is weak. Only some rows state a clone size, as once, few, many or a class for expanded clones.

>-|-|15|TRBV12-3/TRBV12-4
CASSLAGTTNEKLFF
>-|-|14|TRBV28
CASSLIGRNQPQHF
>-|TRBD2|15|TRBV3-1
CASSQLAGGLDTQYF
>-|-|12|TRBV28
CASSRRSRTQYF
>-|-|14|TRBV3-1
CASSPVQSAQPQHF
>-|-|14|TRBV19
CASRNREFPYEQYF
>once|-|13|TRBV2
CASTMGPGQTQYF
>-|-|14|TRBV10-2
CASRLGHLSYEQYF
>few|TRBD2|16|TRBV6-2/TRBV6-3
CASNPRGTRWRETQYF
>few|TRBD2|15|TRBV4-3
CASSLELAVYNEQFF
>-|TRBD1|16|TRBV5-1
CASSLEGQGAGDTQYF
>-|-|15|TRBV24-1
CATSDLGGPTDTQYF
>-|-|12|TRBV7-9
CASSPRREEQFF